This T cell receptor (beta chain) stems from a study of beta chain features in type 1 diabetes. Findings and limits, study-wide: Small HLA sub-analyses could not settle whether HLA shapes TCRB rearrangement. In every one of the four CD4+ subsets, TCRB CDR3s were moderately but significantly shorter in Type 1 diabetes patients.

Details on this clone: Its target is unknown.

The investigators reverse transcribed all of the isolated RNA, so they sequenced expressed TCRB transcripts. The repertoire was sequenced with immunoSEQ multiplex PCR; TCRdb's copy has only in-frame clones and lacks some. Of under 300,000 clones listed, roughly 17% were seen once; the top ten hold 0.07% to 0.095%. CDR1 SGHTA and CDR2 FQGNSA come from the germline V gene. This CDR3 has 15 amino acids. After removal of 7 bases from V and 5 bases from J, the junction contained 10 bases not matched to a gene. Sequenced material: naive CD4+ T cells from blood. This TCR came from a man younger than 45 with type 1 diabetes. The chain links TRBV7-2 to TRBJ2-1; 8 positions agree with TRBD2. The CDR3 DNA sequence: TGTGCCAGCAAAGAGCGGGAGTTACGGAACAATGAGCAGTTCTTC. Its translation is CASKERELRNNEQFF. The whole variable domain, remainder taken from reference TRBV7-2 and TRBJ2-1, is GAGVSQSPSNKVTEKGKDVELRCDPISGHTALYWYRQSLGQGLEFLIYFQGNSAPDKSGLPSDRFSAERTGGSVSTLTIQRTQQEDSAVYLCASKERELRNNEQFFGPGTRLTVL.